This T cell receptor beta chain emerged from a study of T cells in Graves' hyperthyroidism and ophthalmopathy. Study at large: Once the initial diagnosis was made, peripheral blood was obtained before any treatment.

Hyperthyroidism in the patients, aged 18 to 65, was newly diagnosed and under 2 months in duration. Germline V gene lookup returns CDR1 PRHDT and CDR2 FYEKMQ (reference sequence). The CDR3 totals 14 residues. Amplified TCR beta CDR3 regions came from RNA transcripts. The HTBI primer set drove a first-round RT-PCR of the TCR CDR3. TCRdb analysed the multiplex PCR reads with MiXCR anew, one entry per CDR3 protein. The table lists about 380,000 distinct CDR3 sequences, approximately 12% of them singletons. Regarding this clonotype: Its antigen remains unknown. The junction departs from germline at one end; a sequencing error may be responsible.

Study results and limitations: Using 13 V-J features, a model discriminated ophthalmopathy from stable hyperthyroidism. Most thyroid-expanded clonotypes above 0.001 were also found in blood.

The sequencing input was blood. The sequence was collected from a man aged 25 to 45 with Graves' hyperthyroidism that later progressed to Graves' ophthalmopathy. V usage is TRBV13 and J usage is TRBJ2-1; the match to TRBD1 covers 7 bases. CDR3 amino acids: CASGLKGAGDEQFF. For the CDR3, the DNA is TGTGCCAGCGGCTTAAAGGGGGCGGGCGATGAGCAGTTCTTC.